This T cell receptor (beta chain) emerged from a study of cytomegalovirus exposure and HLA in healthy donors. Study-wide points: The likely explanation for a cluster of highly shared sequence variants was sequencing artifact. With further analysis later on, most CMV-associated TCR beta chains appeared HLA-restricted.

In the PCR, 60 Vbeta and 13 Jbeta primers were used. Sequencing used immunoSEQ multiplex PCR; TCRdb keeps in-frame clones, though not all of them. The table lists around 110,000 clones, around 84% of them singletons. This clone was observed a single time. The antigen remains undetermined. CDR3 size: 15 residues. V was pared by 3 bases and J by 6 bases, with 8 bases of the junction left unmatched. The V gene's germline CDR1 is SEHNR and CDR2 FQNEAQ (reference sequence). This chain connects TRBV7-9 to TRBJ2-7; 10 positions agree with TRBD2. This TCR came from a man aged 25-45 years in good health and CMV-seropositive. Sequenced material: PBMCs. The CDR3 coding sequence is TGTGCCAGCAGCTTGGGAAGCGGGGGGGCGGGCGAGCAGTACTTC. It encodes CASSLGSGGAGEQYF. The full variable domain, its missing parts supplied by reference TRBV7-9 and TRBJ2-7, is DTGVSQNPRHKITKRGQNVTFRCDPISEHNRLYWYRQTLGQGPEFLTYFQNEAQLEKSRLLSDRFSAERPKGSFSTLEIQRTEQGDSAMYLCASSLGSGGAGEQYFGPGTRLTVT.